The 32 T cell receptor beta chains in this list originate from one sample, sequenced in a study of immune characterization of retroperitoneal liposarcoma. TCRdb re-analysed the PCR reads in MiXCR, keeping a single row per CDR3 protein. The table lists about 19,000 distinct CDR3 sequences, around 40% of them singletons. The sample comprised blood. Receptor source: a male donor with retroperitoneal liposarcoma.

The rearrangement uses TRBV6-1 and TRBJ2-3, with 7 nucleotides matching TRBD2. This CDR3 spans 14 amino acids. The germline V gene has CDR1 MNHNS and CDR2 SASEGT. CDR3 residues: CAGSEAGVKDTQYF. DNA for the CDR3: TGTGCGGGCAGTGAGGCGGGAGTCAAAGATACGCAGTATTTT.

This clonotype has only a few counts. The V gene is TRBV6-1, the J gene TRBJ1-2, with a tentative D call TRBD1 (5 bases). The germline CDR1 and CDR2 sequences are MNHNS and SASEGT. The V gene lost 5 bases and the J gene lost 8 bases, with 21 bases spanning the gap. The CDR3 sequence is 15 residues long. The CDR3, as DNA: TGTGCCAGCAGTCCCCACGACAGCGTAAAGCGGGGCTACACCTTC. This sequence encodes CASSPHDSVKRGYTF.

Within the sample, this clonotype is medium-sized. This chain joins TRBV7-8 and TRBJ2-1, with TRBD2 identical over 7 bases. V dropped 5 bases and J dropped 5; count of bases not matched to a gene: 3. The CDR3 is made up of 13 amino acids. The germline CDR1 and CDR2 sequences are SGHVS and FQNEAQ. CDR3 residues: CASSMSGDNEQFF. For the CDR3, the DNA is TGTGCCAGCAGCATGAGCGGGGACAATGAGCAGTTCTTC.

The gene calls are TRBV12-3 or TRBV12-4 and TRBJ2-5; perhaps D is TRBD1 or TRBD2 (5 bases each). The CDR3 consists of 15 residues. Trimming took off 6 bases at V and 5 bases at J, with 19 bases between the two ends. The CDR3 region is CASSPPFVGVETQYF. The CDR3 DNA reads TGTGCCAGCAGCCCCCCCTTTGTGGGGGTTGAGACCCAGTACTTC.

This clonotype occurred a few times. This rearrangement joins TRBV6-1 to TRBJ1-2; perhaps TRBD1 as D (5 bases). CDR3 size: 15 residues. Trimming cost V 4 bases and J 3 bases, with 15 bases left between them. Germline CDR1 reads MNHNS; CDR2 reads SASEGT. The CDR3 region has the DNA TGTGCCAGCAGTGTGAGACCGCAGGGTGACTATGGCTACACCTTC. Encoded protein: CASSVRPQGDYGYTF.

For this clonotype: The missing conserved phenylalanine or tryptophan at the end of this CDR3 makes a read error likely. The J gene is TRBJ2-1, the V gene TRBV6-8; D might be TRBD1 or TRBD2, each matching 5 bases. The assigned J gene may be wrong: the sequence end matches TRBJ2-5 better. This CDR3 has 14 residues. CDR1 is MNHGY and CDR2 is SAAAGT in the germline V gene. CDR3 region: CASSRDPDQETQYH. The CDR3, as DNA: TGTGCCAGCAGCCGGGACCCTGATCAAGAGACCCAGTACCAC.

The rearrangement uses TRBV7-8 and TRBJ1-4, with D perhaps TRBD1 (5 bases). The CDR3 totals 16 residues. CDR1 is SGHVS and CDR2 is FQNEAQ in the germline V gene. V shed 5 bases and J shed 7 bases, with 20 bases lying between them. The CDR3 coding sequence is TGTGCCAGCAGCCCGTACGTCCAGGGCTCGGGTGAAAAACTGTTTTTT. As protein: CASSPYVQGSGEKLFF.

This chain joins TRBV12-3 or TRBV12-4 and TRBJ2-1; 16 bases line up with TRBD2. V lost 6 bases to trimming and J lost 5 bases; unmatched junction nucleotides: 10. The CDR3 length is 18 residues. CDR3 DNA: TGTGCCAGCAGCTCCGGGACTAGCGGGAGGGTAGGAAACAATGAGCAGTTCTTC. Its protein is CASSSGTSGRVGNNEQFF.

The rearrangement uses TRBV10-1 and TRBJ2-3, with D tentatively TRBD2 (6 bases). From germline, CDR1 is WNHNN and CDR2 SYGVQD (reference sequence). The CDR3 length is 18 residues. Trimming removed 0 bases at V and 5 bases at J, with 21 bases between. This CDR3 is CASSESDPLATWGDTQYF. The CDR3 coding sequence is TGCGCCAGCAGTGAGTCCGACCCGCTAGCGACCTGGGGAGATACGCAGTATTTT.

The table lists this clonotype with many counts. This chain links TRBV11-3 with TRBJ2-2; no definite D call. Germline V CDR1 and CDR2: SGHNT, YENEEA. V dropped 2 bases and J dropped 7 bases, with 8 bases sitting between them. The length of the CDR3 is 13 residues. CDR3 DNA: TGTGCCAGCAGCTTACTGGTGGACGGGGAGCTGTTTTTT. Translation: CASSLLVDGELFF.

This clonotype occurred a few times. This chain joins TRBV28 and TRBJ2-1; TRBD1 matches 7 bases. Germline V lookup: CDR1 MDHEN, CDR2 SYDVKM. J was trimmed by 10 bases and V by 9 bases; bases with no gene match: 12. The CDR3 sequence is 13 residues long. CDR3 residues: CASPRQGVGEQFF. The CDR3, as DNA: TGTGCCAGTCCGAGGCAGGGGGTAGGGGAGCAGTTCTTC.

This chain joins TRBV5-1 and TRBJ2-2; D remains ambiguous. Germline V gives CDR1 SGHRS, CDR2 YFSETQ. V lost 1 base and J 0 bases, leaving 7 bases between the germline ends. CDR3 length: 15 amino acids. The CDR3 region has the DNA TGCGCCAGCAGCTTGCCAGTCGCGAACACCGGGGAGCTGTTTTTT. Amino acid sequence: CASSLPVANTGELFF.

V gene TRBV6-2 or TRBV6-3 combines with J gene TRBJ2-2; D ambiguous. Looked up from germline, CDR1 is MNHEY and CDR2 is SVGEGT. V gave up 0 bases and J gave up 2 bases, with 7 bases separating them. The CDR3 loop spans 15 amino acids. The DNA for the CDR3 is TGTGCCAGCAGTTACTCCGACTTAAACACCGGGGAGCTGTTTTTT. It specifies CASSYSDLNTGELFF.

This clonotype has more than one count but fewer than ten. The rearrangement joins TRBV27 to TRBJ1-5; a possible D gene is TRBD1 (5 bases). The length of the CDR3 is 13 residues. Germline assignment: CDR1 MNHEY and CDR2 SMNVEV (reference sequence). The V end lost 0 bases, the J end lost 7 bases, and 7 bases lay between the germline ends. The CDR3 DNA reads as TGTGCCAGCAGTTTATCAGGGGACCAGCCCCAGCATTTT. Translating it yields CASSLSGDQPQHF.

The CDR3 nucleotides read TGTGCCAGCAGGCCCTTAAGTCCCACCGGGGAGCTGTTTTTT. This gives the protein CASRPLSPTGELFF. The chain carries TRBV27 and TRBJ2-2; D gene uncertain. The CDR3 covers 14 residues. Looked up from germline, CDR1 is MNHEY and CDR2 is SMNVEV (reference sequence). V lost 6 bases, J lost 4 bases, and 12 bases lay in between.

This clonotype qualifies as medium-sized (0.01 to 0.1%). The J gene is TRBJ2-7, the V gene TRBV7-8, with D perhaps matching TRBD1 (6 bases). V lost 4 bases, J lost 7 bases, and 26 bases lay in between. The CDR3 covers 17 residues. Per germline, CDR1 SGHVS and CDR2 FQNEAQ. The DNA of the CDR3 is TGTGCCAGCAGCTCCCTAGGGGGTGTAGGACGCAGGAATGAGCAGTACTTC. It is translated as CASSSLGGVGRRNEQYF. Using reference TRBV7-8 and TRBJ2-7 for the parts outside the CDR3, the full variable domain is GAGVSQSPRYKVAKRGQDVALRCDPISGHVSLFWYQQALGQGPEFLTYFQNEAQLDKSGLPSDRFFAERPEGSVSTLKIQRTQQEDSAVYLCASSSLGGVGRRNEQYFGPGTRLTVT.

This clonotype was recorded many times. This sequence joins TRBV7-2 and TRBJ2-3; no reliable D call. Germline V lookup: CDR1 SGHTA, CDR2 FQGNSA. The CDR3 has 12 residues. V was trimmed by 8 bases and J by 2 bases, leaving 8 bases between them. CDR3 coding DNA: TGTGCCAGCTCCCCCTACACAGATACGCAGTATTTT. This sequence encodes CASSPYTDTQYF. The whole variable domain, filled in from reference TRBV7-2 and TRBJ2-3, reads GAGVSQSPSNKVTEKGKDVELRCDPISGHTALYWYRQSLGQGLEFLIYFQGNSAPDKSGLPSDRFSAERTGGSVSTLTIQRTQQEDSAVYLCASSPYTDTQYFGPGTRLTVL.

This clonotype has more than one count but fewer than ten. The V call is TRBV27, the J call TRBJ2-2, with 7 positions matching TRBD2. CDR1 is MNHEY, CDR2 SMNVEV, per germline (reference sequence). The CDR3 spans 15 residues. V shed 9 bases and J 5 bases; nucleotides not matched to a gene: 12. CDR3 in amino acids: CARGGKALRTGELFF. CDR3 sequence (DNA): TGTGCCAGGGGAGGGAAGGCGCTCCGGACCGGGGAGCTGTTTTTT.

This clonotype was seen repeatedly, ten times or more. The V and J genes are TRBV6-1 and TRBJ2-5; 7 nucleotides line up with TRBD1. This CDR3 comprises 14 residues. J lost 5 bases, V lost 7 bases, and 10 bases had no gene match. Looked up from germline, CDR1 is MNHNS and CDR2 is SASEGT. The DNA of the CDR3 is TGTGCCAGCAAACAGGGGTATGAACGGGAGACCCAGTACTTC. Its translation: CASKQGYERETQYF.

This chain's CDR3 is CASSLGVGNTQYF. CDR3 DNA sequence: TGTGCCAGCAGCTTAGGTGTCGGAAATACGCAGTATTTT. The chain uses TRBV11-3 and TRBJ2-3; no clear D gene. The CDR3 runs 13 residues. V was clipped by 1 base and J by 7 bases, with 9 bases between them. CDR1 and CDR2 (germline): SGHNT, YENEEA.

This rearrangement joins TRBV10-1 to TRBJ2-5; weak D call: TRBD1 (6 bases). The J call may be mistaken, given a closer DNA end match to TRBJ2-1. This CDR3 contains 14 residues. From germline, CDR1 is WNHNN and CDR2 SYGVQD (reference sequence). CDR3 protein: CASSGALEGETQFF. In nucleotides, the CDR3 is TGCGCCAGCAGCGGGGCCCTCGAGGGGGAGACCCAGTTCTTC.

Sample share makes this clonotype medium-sized. The chain joins TRBV6-1 to TRBJ2-3; TRBD1 agrees at 7 bases. The trim removed 0 bases at V and 2 bases at J, leaving 5 bases unmatched. Germline CDR1 and CDR2: MNHNS and SASEGT. The CDR3 is 16 residues long. This CDR3 is CASSEAAGGTTDTQYF. CDR3 bases: TGTGCCAGCAGTGAAGCGGCAGGGGGAACCACAGATACGCAGTATTTT.

This clonotype was seen only once. The chain has TRBV10-1 and TRBJ2-4; TRBD2 agrees at 10 bases. The J call may be faulty, since TRBJ2-7 better matches the DNA end. CDR1 is WNHNN, CDR2 SYGVQD, per germline (reference sequence). The CDR3 covers 19 residues. The chain's CDR3 is CASSEWRQGLAGGRNEQYF. CDR3 bases: TGCGCCAGCAGTGAGTGGAGACAGGGTTTAGCGGGAGGTAGGAACGAGCAGTACTTC.

A word on this clonotype: The junction and the germline gene differ at one end; a read error may be behind it. This chain links TRBV27 with TRBJ2-3; no firm D call. The CDR3 is 15 amino acids. Germline CDR1 is MNHEY and CDR2 is SMNVEV (reference sequence). The CDR3 sequence: CANSSPLVRTDTQYF. The CDR3 DNA follows: TGTGCCAACAGCAGCCCGCTTGTTCGCACAGATACGCAGTATTTC.

The chain carries TRBV24-1 and TRBJ2-3, with TRBD2 identical over 14 bases. The CDR3 is made up of 21 amino acids. Trimming at V came to 2 bases and at J to 2 bases, leaving 14 bases not matched to a gene. Per germline, CDR1 KGHDR and CDR2 SFDVKD. The CDR3 region has the DNA TGTGCCACCAGTGATTCCACCCGACTAGCGGGAGGGCCACGGGACACAGATACGCAGTATTTT. Encoded protein: CATSDSTRLAGGPRDTDTQYF.

This clonotype was found many times. This chain uses TRBV12-5 with TRBJ2-3; TRBD1 matches at 8 bases. Germline V gives CDR1 LGHNT, CDR2 FRNRAP. The V segment lost 0 bases and the J segment 4 bases; nucleotides outside the gene matches: 12. The CDR3 consists of 18 residues. CDR3 protein: CASGLVPKQGVDADTQYF. The CDR3 DNA reads TGTGCTAGTGGTTTGGTTCCGAAACAGGGGGTAGACGCAGATACGCAGTATTTT.

This chain links TRBV12-3 or TRBV12-4 with TRBJ1-5; 7 nucleotides align to TRBD1. The trim removed 1 base at V and 5 bases at J, leaving 2 bases unmatched. There are 14 residues in the CDR3. The CDR3 DNA reads TGTGCCAGCAGTTTAGGGGACAGTGATCAGCCCCAGCATTTT. It encodes CASSLGDSDQPQHF.

This clonotype was picked up a small number of times. This rearrangement joins TRBV6-1 to TRBJ2-3; tentative D call: TRBD1 (6 bases). The germline V gene has CDR1 MNHNS and CDR2 SASEGT. This CDR3 region has 15 residues. With 1 base removed from V and 0 bases from J, the gap between germline ends came to 8 bases. In DNA form, the CDR3 reads TGTGCCAGCAGTGAAGGTGACAGGAGCACAGATACGCAGTATTTT. Amino acids: CASSEGDRSTDTQYF.

This clonotype came up many times. V usage is TRBV12-3 or TRBV12-4 and J usage is TRBJ1-6; possibly TRBD1 for D (6 bases). V dropped 7 bases and J dropped 0 bases, with 13 bases sitting between them. The CDR3 contains 16 residues. The CDR3 loop is CASTKGGSSYNSPLHF. CDR3 sequence (DNA): TGTGCCAGCACCAAGGGGGGTAGCTCCTATAATTCACCCCTCCACTTT.

In its sample, this clonotype was seen a few times. The junction and the germline gene differ at one end; a read error may be behind it. The chain joins TRBV28 to TRBJ2-4, with 7 bases matching TRBD2. The germline V gene encodes CDR1 MDHEN and CDR2 SYDVKM. The CDR3 loop spans 12 amino acids. DNA of the CDR3: TGTGCCAGCAGTTCAAGTCCAGGGAGGGAGTTCTTC. This translates into CASSSSPGREFF.

Ten or more counts support this clonotype. V gene TRBV6-1 combines with J gene TRBJ1-1; tentatively, D is TRBD1 (6 bases). Per germline, CDR1 MNHNS and CDR2 SASEGT. The ends were cut back, 8 bases at V and 3 bases at J, with 16 bases in the middle. The CDR3 is 14 amino acids. This chain's CDR3 is CASRGEGDDTEAFF. The CDR3 nucleotides read TGTGCCAGCCGGGGTGAGGGGGACGACACTGAAGCTTTCTTT.

This clonotype was observed at least ten times. This CDR3 is CASSLASGLDEQFF. The CDR3 DNA reads as TGTGCCAGCAGCTTAGCGTCCGGGTTGGACGAGCAGTTCTTC. This chain connects TRBV7-9 to TRBJ2-1, with D hard to call. Trimming shortened V by 0 bases and J by 10 bases, and 13 bases separated the two germline ends. The CDR3 covers 14 residues. Looked up from germline, CDR1 is SEHNR and CDR2 is FQNEAQ (reference sequence).